This TCR beta chain was captured by sequencing in a study of beta chain features in type 1 diabetes. Sorting with CD45RO/CCR7/CD25/CD127/CD95/CD27 yielded naive, central memory, regulatory and stem-like memory CD4+ cells. Only a few counts were recorded for this clone. Its antigen is as yet unknown. The CDR3 contains 11 residues. Germline CDR1 reads SGHRS; CDR2 reads YFSETQ. Trimming shortened V by 7 bases and J by 5 bases, and 10 bases separated the two germline ends. Investigators reverse transcribed all isolated RNA, so they sequenced expressed TCRB transcripts. Repertoires were generated with immunoSEQ multiplex PCR, while TCRdb's copy carries only in-frame clones and drops some. The table records 95,000 to 150,000 clones, around 17% of them present only once. Regarding the study as a whole: There was a moderate but significant shortening of TCRB CDR3s in all four CD4+ subsets of Type 1 diabetes patients. Cells with high TCR expression could be over-represented when cDNA is sequenced.

The J gene is TRBJ2-7, the V gene TRBV5-1, with D hard to call. Sequencing was carried out using central memory CD4+ T cells from blood. The sequence was collected from a man aged 25-40 years with type 1 diabetes. The DNA for the CDR3 is TGCGCCAGCCGCCAACACCACGAGCAGTACTTC. Its translation: CASRQHHEQYF.